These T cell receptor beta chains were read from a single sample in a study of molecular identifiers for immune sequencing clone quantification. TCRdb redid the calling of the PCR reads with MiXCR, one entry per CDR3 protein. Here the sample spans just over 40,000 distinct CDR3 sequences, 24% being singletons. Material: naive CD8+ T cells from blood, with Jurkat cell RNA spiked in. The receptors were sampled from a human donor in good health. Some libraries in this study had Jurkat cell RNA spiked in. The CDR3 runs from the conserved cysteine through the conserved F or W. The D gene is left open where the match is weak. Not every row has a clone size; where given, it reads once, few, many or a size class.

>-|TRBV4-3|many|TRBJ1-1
TGCGCCAGCAGCCCACAGTCGCAAGACACTGAAGCTTTCTTT
CASSPQSQDTEAFF
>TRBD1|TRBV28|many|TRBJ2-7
TGTGCCAGCAGTTTCCTCCAGGGGGCAAGCGAGCAGTACTTC
CASSFLQGASEQYF
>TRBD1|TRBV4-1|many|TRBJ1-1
TGCGCCAGCAGCGGACAGGGGGTAACTGGGAACACTGAAGCTTTCTTT
CASSGQGVTGNTEAFF
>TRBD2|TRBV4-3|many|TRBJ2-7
TGCGCCAGCAGCCAAGACGAGCGGGAATCTGACGAGCAGTACTTC
CASSQDERESDEQYF
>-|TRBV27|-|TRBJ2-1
TGTGCCAGCAGTTTAGGTCCCGGTTACAATGAGCAGTCCTTC
CASSLGPGYNEQSF
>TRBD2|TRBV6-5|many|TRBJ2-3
TGTGCCAGCAGTTATGGGGCGGGGGGCACAGATACGCAGTATTTT
CASSYGAGGTDTQYF
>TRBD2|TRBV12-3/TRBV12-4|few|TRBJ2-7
TGTGCCAGCAGGAGAGGTACTAGCGGGGTTTACGAGCAGTACTTC
CASRRGTSGVYEQYF
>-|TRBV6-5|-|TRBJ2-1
TGTGCCAGCAGTTACTCGTCAGGGGCCGACAATGAGCAGTTCTTC
CASSYSSGADNEQFF
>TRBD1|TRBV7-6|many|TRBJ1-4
TGTGCCAGCAGCGAGGACAGGGGGCTTGAAAAACTGTTTTTT
CASSEDRGLEKLFF
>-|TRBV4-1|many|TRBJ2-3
TGCGCCAGCAGCCAGGGTGACTGGGCCCCCGATACGCAGTATTTT
CASSQGDWAPDTQYF
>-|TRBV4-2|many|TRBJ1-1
TGTGCCAGCAGCCCGACGGCAGGTAACACTGAAGCTTTCTTT
CASSPTAGNTEAFF
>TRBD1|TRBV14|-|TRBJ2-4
TGTGCCAGCTCGACAGGGGGACCAGCCATAAACATTCAGTACTTC
CASSTGGPAINIQYF
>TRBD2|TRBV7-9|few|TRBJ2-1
TGTGCCAGCAGCAGTGGACTAGCTTGGGGAGAGCAGTTCTTC
CASSSGLAWGEQFF
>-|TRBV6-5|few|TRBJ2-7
TGTGCCAGCAGCACTACGCGGGCCAGCTCCTACGAGCAGTACTTC
CASSTTRASSYEQYF
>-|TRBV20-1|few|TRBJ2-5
TGCAGTGCTAAAGCACAGGGGGGGCTACAAGAGACCCAGTACTTC
CSAKAQGGLQETQYF
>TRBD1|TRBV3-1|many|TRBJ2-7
TGTGCCAGCAGCCTCCGCGCAGGGGGAACCTACGAGCAGTACTTC
CASSLRAGGTYEQYF
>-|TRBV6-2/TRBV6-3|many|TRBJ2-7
TGTGCCAGCAGCCCTAGGGGGGGGCTCGAGCAGTACTTC
CASSPRGGLEQYF
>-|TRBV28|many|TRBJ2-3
TGTGCCAGCAGTATCGACAGATTTGGCACAGATACGCAGTATTTT
CASSIDRFGTDTQYF
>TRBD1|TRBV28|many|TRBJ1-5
TGTGCCAGCAGTCCCCAGGGGGTCAATCAGCCCCAGCATTTT
CASSPQGVNQPQHF
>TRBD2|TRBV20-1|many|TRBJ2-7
TGCAGTGCGAGGGGACTAGCGGTGAGCTCCTACGAGCAGTACTTC
CSARGLAVSSYEQYF
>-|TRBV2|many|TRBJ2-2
TGTGCCAGCAGTGCGGAGACCGGGGAGCTGTTTTTT
CASSAETGELFF
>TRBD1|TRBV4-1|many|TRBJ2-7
TGCGCCAGCAGCCAATACAGGGGGAACGGGGAGCAGTACTTC
CASSQYRGNGEQYF
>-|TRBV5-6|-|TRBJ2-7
TGTGCCAGCAGCTCCCTCAACGAGCAGTACTTC
CASSSLNEQYF
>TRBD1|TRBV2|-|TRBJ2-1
TGTGCCAGCAGTGCGATGACAGGGCGCAATGAGCAGTTCTTC
CASSAMTGRNEQFF
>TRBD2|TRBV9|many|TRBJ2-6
TGTGCCAGCAGCTACCAATCATCCCCGGGAGGGTCTGGGGCCAACGTCCTGACTTTC
CASSYQSSPGGSGANVLTF
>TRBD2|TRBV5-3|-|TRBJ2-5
TGTGCCAGCAGCTCTGTAGCGGGGAGCCAAGAGACCCAGTACTTC
CASSSVAGSQETQYF
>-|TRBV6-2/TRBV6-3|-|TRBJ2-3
TGTGCCAGCAGTTACCCAAAGAACCGTCGAAGCACAGATACGCAGTATTTT
CASSYPKNRRSTDTQYF
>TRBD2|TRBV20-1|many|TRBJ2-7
TGCAGTGCTGGGACTAGCGGGGGTGCTAGCTCCTACGAGCAGTACTTC
CSAGTSGGASSYEQYF
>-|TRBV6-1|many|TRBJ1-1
TGTGCCAGCAGTGAATGGTTTGAGGCGGACGAAGCTTTCTTT
CASSEWFEADEAFF
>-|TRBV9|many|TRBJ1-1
TGTGCCAGCAGCCCCGGTCAGGGGTGGACTGAAGCTTTCTTT
CASSPGQGWTEAFF
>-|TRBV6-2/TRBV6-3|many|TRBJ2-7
TGTGCCAGCAGCCCCGAGATGCTCTACGAGCAGTACTTC
CASSPEMLYEQYF
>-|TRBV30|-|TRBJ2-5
TGTGCCTGGAGTGTAAAAGTCGAGAGGACCCAGTACTTC
CAWSVKVERTQYF
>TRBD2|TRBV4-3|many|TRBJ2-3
TGCGCCAGCAGCCAGGGACTAGCGGGGGATACGCAGTATTTT
CASSQGLAGDTQYF
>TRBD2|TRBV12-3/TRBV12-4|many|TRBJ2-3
TGTGCCAGCAGTTTAGGCTCTAGCGGCCTAGATACGCAGTATTTT
CASSLGSSGLDTQYF
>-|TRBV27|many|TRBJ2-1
TGTGCCAGCAGTTTTCCAGGTCCTACCTACAATGAGCAGTTCTTC
CASSFPGPTYNEQFF
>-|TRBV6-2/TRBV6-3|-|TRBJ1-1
TGTGCCAGCGGTCTCGGACACAACACTGAAGCTTTCTTT
CASGLGHNTEAFF
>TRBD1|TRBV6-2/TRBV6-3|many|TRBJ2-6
TGTGCCAGCAGTTATTGGACAGGTCCCTCTGGGGCCAACGTCCTGACTTTC
CASSYWTGPSGANVLTF